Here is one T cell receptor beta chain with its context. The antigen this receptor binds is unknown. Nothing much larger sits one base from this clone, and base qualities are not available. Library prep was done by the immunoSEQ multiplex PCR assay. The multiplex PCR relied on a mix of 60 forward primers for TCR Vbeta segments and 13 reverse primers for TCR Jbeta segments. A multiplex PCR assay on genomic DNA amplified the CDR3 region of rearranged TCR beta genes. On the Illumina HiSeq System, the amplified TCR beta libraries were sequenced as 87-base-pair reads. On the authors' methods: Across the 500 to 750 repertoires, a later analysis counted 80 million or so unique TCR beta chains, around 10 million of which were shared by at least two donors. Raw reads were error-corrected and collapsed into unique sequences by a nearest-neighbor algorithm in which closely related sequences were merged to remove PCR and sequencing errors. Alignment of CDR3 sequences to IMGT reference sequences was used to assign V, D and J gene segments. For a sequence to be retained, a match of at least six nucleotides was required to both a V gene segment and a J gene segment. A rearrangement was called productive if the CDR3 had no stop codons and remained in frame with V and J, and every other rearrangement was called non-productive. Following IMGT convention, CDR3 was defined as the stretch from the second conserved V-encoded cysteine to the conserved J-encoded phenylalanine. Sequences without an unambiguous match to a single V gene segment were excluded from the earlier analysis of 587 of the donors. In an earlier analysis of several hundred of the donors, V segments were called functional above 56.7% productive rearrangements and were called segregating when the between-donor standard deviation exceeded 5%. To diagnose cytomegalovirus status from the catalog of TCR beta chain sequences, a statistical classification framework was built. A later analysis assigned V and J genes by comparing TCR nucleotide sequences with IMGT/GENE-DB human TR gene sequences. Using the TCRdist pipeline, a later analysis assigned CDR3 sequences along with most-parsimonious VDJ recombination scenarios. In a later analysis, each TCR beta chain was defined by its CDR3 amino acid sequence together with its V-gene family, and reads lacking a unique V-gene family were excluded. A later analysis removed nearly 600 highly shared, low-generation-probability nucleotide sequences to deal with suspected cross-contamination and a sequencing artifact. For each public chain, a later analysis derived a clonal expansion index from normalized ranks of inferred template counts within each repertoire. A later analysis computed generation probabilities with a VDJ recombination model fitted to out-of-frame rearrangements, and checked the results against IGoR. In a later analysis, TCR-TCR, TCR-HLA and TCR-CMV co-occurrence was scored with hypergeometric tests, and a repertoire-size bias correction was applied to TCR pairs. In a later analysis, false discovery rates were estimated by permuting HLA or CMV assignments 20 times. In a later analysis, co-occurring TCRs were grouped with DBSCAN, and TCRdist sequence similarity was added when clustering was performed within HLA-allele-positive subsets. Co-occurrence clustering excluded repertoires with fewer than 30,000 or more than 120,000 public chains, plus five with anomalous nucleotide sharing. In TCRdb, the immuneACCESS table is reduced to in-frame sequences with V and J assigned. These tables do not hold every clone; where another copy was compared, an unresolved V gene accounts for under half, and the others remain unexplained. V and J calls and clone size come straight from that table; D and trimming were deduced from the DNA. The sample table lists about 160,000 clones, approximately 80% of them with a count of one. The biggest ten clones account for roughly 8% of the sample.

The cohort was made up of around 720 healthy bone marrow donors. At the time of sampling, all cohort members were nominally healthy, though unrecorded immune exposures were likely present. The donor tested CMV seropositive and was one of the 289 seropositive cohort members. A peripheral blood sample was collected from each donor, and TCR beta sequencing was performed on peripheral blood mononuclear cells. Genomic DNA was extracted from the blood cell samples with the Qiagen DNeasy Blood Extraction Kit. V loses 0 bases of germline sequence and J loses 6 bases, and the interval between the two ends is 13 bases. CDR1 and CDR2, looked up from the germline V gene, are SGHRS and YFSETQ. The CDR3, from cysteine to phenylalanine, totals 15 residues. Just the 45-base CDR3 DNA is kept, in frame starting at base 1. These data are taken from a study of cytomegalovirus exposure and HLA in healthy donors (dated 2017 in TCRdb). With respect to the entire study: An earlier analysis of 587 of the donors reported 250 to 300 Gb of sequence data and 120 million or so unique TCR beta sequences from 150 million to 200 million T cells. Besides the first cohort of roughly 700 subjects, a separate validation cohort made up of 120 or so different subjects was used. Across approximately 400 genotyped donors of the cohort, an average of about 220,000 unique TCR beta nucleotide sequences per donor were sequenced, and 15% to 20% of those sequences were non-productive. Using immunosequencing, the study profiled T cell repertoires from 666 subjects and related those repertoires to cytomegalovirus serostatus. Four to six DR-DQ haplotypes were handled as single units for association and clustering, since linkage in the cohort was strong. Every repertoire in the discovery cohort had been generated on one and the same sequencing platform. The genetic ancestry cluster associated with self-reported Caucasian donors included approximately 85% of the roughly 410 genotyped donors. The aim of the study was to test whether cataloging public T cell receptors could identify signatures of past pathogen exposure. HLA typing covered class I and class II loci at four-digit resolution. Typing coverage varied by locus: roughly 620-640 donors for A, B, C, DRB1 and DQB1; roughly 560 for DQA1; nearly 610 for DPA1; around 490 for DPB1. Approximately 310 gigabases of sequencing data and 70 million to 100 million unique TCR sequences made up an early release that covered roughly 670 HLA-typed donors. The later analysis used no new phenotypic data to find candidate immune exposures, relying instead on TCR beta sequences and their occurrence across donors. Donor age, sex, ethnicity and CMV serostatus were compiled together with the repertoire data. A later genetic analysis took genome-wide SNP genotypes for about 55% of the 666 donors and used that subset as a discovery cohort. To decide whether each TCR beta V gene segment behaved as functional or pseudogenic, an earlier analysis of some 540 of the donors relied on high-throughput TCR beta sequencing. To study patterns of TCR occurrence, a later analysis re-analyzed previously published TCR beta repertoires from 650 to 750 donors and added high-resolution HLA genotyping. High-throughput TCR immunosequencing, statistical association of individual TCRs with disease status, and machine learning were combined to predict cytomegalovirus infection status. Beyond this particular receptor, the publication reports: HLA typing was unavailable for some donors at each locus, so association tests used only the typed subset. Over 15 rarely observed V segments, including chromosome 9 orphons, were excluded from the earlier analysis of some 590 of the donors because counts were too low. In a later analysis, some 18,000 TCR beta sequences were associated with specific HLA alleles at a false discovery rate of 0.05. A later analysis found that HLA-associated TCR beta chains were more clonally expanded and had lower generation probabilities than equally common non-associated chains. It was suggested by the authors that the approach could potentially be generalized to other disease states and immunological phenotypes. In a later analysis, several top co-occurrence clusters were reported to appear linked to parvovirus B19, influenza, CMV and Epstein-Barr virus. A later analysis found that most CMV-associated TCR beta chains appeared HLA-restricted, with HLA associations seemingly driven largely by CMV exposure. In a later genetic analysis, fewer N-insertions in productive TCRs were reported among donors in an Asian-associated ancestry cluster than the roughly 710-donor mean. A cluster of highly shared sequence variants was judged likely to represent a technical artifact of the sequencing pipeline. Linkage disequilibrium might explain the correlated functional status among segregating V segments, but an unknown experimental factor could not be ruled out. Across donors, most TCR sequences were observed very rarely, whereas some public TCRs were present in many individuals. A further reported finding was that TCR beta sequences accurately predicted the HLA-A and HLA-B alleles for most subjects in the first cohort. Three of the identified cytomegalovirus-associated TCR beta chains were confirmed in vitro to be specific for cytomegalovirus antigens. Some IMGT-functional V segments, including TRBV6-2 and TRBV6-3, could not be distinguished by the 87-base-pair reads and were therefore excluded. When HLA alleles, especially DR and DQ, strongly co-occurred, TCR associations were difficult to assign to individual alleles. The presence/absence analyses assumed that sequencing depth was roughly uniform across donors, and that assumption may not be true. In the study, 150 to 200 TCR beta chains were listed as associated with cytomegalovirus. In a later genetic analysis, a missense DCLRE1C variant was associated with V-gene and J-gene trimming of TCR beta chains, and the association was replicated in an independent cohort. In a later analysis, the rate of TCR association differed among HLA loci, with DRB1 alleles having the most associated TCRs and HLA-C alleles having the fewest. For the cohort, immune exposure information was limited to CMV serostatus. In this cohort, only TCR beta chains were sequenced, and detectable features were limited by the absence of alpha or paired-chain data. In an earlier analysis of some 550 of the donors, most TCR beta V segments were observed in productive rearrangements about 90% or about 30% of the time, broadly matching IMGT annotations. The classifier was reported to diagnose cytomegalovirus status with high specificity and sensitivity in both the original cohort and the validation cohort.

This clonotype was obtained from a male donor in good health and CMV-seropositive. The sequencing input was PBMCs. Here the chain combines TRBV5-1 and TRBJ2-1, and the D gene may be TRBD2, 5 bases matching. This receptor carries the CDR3 CASSLGLAWGNEQFF. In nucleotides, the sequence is TGCGCCAGCAGCTTGGGCCTAGCATGGGGCAATGAGCAGTTCTTC.